These T cell receptor beta chains were read from a single sample in a study of early T cells in non-severe SARS-CoV-2 infection. MiXCR, applied by TCRdb to the 5' RACE reads, yields one record per CDR3 protein. Seen here are roughly 100,000 distinct CDR3 sequences, roughly 13% observed once, and the top ten hold over 5%. The sequencing input was whole blood. The receptor source for this set is an adult who was a healthcare worker with PCR-confirmed SARS-CoV-2 infection or an uninfected control (not recorded which). Both conserved end residues are part of each CDR3. D genes are given only for firm matches. Some rows mark clone size as missing; the rest say once, few, many or name a class of expanded clone.

v_gene,j_gene,abundance,d_gene,CDR3aa,CDR3nt
TRBV11-2,TRBJ1-1,-,-,CATTIGFPGPEAFF,TGTGCCACTACAATCGGGTTTCCCGGCCCTGAAGCTTTCTTT
TRBV29-1,TRBJ2-7,-,-,CSVEGVDSPYEQYF,TGCAGCGTTGAAGGGGTAGACAGTCCCTACGAGCAGTACTTC
TRBV27,TRBJ1-1,-,-,CASSLSLGSEAFF,TGTGCCAGCAGTTTATCTTTAGGGAGTGAAGCTTTCTTT
TRBV6-6,TRBJ2-7,many,TRBD2,CASSPGGLSEQYF,TGTGCCAGCTCCCCGGGAGGGCTCAGCGAGCAGTACTTC
TRBV28,TRBJ2-4,-,-,CASTARENIQYF,TGTGCCAGCACCGCTCGGGAAAACATTCAGTACTTC
TRBV27,TRBJ2-1,few,-,CASSPPEEDINHQFF,TGTGCCAGCAGTCCCCCCGAAGAGGACATCAACCACCAGTTCTTC
TRBV7-9,TRBJ2-7,-,-,CASSPEYEQYF,TGTGCCAGCAGCCCCGAGTACGAGCAGTACTTC
TRBV7-2,TRBJ2-3,many,-,CASSLVDPRADTQYF,TGTGCCAGCAGCTTAGTCGACCCGCGCGCAGATACGCAGTATTTT
TRBV27,TRBJ2-6,many,TRBD1,CASSLSAGGRSGANVLTF,TGTGCCAGCAGTTTATCAGCAGGGGGCCGGTCTGGGGCCAACGTCCTGACTTTC
TRBV28,TRBJ1-5,-,-,CASRVGSEQPQHF,TGTGCCAGCAGGGTAGGAAGCGAACAGCCCCAGCATTTT
TRBV4-1,TRBJ2-3,few,TRBD1,CASSPTGGSTDTQYF,TGCGCCAGCAGCCCGACAGGGGGTTCCACAGATACGCAGTATTTT
TRBV28,TRBJ1-2,few,-,CASSGTDYNYGYTF,TGTGCCAGCAGCGGGACGGACTACAACTATGGCTACACCTTC
TRBV10-2,TRBJ2-2,few,-,CASSEMANTGELFF,TGCGCCAGCAGTGAGATGGCCAATACCGGGGAGCTGTTTTTT
TRBV5-1,TRBJ2-1,many,-,CASSFVHNEQFF,TGCGCCAGCAGCTTCGTGCACAATGAGCAGTTCTTC
TRBV6-2/TRBV6-3,TRBJ2-1,-,TRBD2,CASSGLAYNEQFF,TGTGCCAGCAGCGGACTAGCCTACAATGAGCAGTTCTTC
TRBV29-1,TRBJ1-1,-,-,CSVEGRRTSEAFF,TGCAGCGTTGAGGGGAGGCGTACTAGTGAAGCTTTCTTT
TRBV19,TRBJ1-2,-,-,CASTPGTTNYGYTF,TGTGCCAGTACCCCTGGCACCACTAACTATGGCTACACCTTC
TRBV6-2/TRBV6-3,TRBJ2-4,-,-,CASSPTRLLSIGKNIQYF,TGTGCCAGCAGCCCCACTAGATTGTTATCGATTGGCAAAAACATTCAGTACTTC
TRBV20-1,TRBJ2-7,many,-,CSAPDKQGPYEQYF,TGCAGTGCGCCAGACAAACAGGGCCCCTACGAGCAGTACTTC
TRBV4-1,TRBJ2-7,few,-,CASSQDRQNYEQYF,TGCGCCAGCAGCCAAGATCGTCAGAACTACGAGCAGTACTTC
TRBV28,TRBJ1-1,-,-,CASRTGLNTEAFF,TGTGCCAGCAGAACAGGGCTGAACACTGAAGCTTTCTTT
TRBV5-1,TRBJ2-5,few,TRBD2,CASSLLLAAQETQYF,TGCGCCAGCAGCCTTCTACTAGCGGCACAAGAGACCCAGTACTTC
TRBV13,TRBJ2-7,few,-,CASSLSGPLSHEQYF,TGTGCCAGCAGCTTATCGGGACCCCTCTCCCACGAGCAGTACTTC
TRBV7-8,TRBJ2-3,many,TRBD1,CASSPHRTGTDTQYF,TGTGCCAGCAGCCCGCACCGGACAGGGACAGATACGCAGTATTTT
TRBV6-2/TRBV6-3,TRBJ2-1,few,TRBD2,CASSPLARERGEQFF,TGTGCCAGCAGTCCACTAGCGCGGGAGAGGGGTGAGCAGTTCTTC
TRBV30,TRBJ2-1,many,-,CAWSASYLNNEQFF,TGTGCCTGGAGTGCCAGTTACCTAAACAATGAGCAGTTCTTC
TRBV11-2,TRBJ1-2,-,-,CASSLGTVYGYTF,TGTGCCAGCAGCTTAGGGACAGTCTATGGCTACACCTTC
TRBV15,TRBJ2-7,many,TRBD1,CATSDRAAYEQYF,TGTGCCACCAGCGACAGGGCCGCCTACGAGCAGTACTTC
TRBV11-2,TRBJ2-1,-,TRBD2,CASSRGLAAGSYNEQFF,TGTGCCAGCAGCCGGGGACTAGCGGCCGGCTCCTACAATGAGCAGTTCTTC
TRBV9,TRBJ2-2,few,-,CASSGDLNTGELFF,TGTGCCAGCAGCGGGGACTTAAACACCGGGGAGCTGTTTTTT
TRBV9,TRBJ2-1,-,-,CASSVGGAPSYNEQFF,TGTGCCAGCAGCGTAGGGGGGGCGCCCTCCTACAATGAGCAGTTCTTC
TRBV29-1,TRBJ2-3,-,TRBD2,CSVEWTSHQLFTDTQYF,TGCAGCGTTGAGTGGACTAGCCACCAACTTTTCACAGATACGCAGTATTTT
TRBV18,TRBJ2-7,few,-,CASSLGGKQGDEQYF,TGTGCCAGCTCGCTTGGGGGCAAACAGGGAGACGAGCAGTACTTC
TRBV6-6,TRBJ2-2,-,-,CASTGQNFTGVLFF,TGTGCCAGCACTGGGCAGAACTTCACCGGGGTGCTGTTTTTT
TRBV5-4,TRBJ2-3,-,-,CASSSVKNTDTQYF,TGTGCCAGCAGCTCCGTAAAAAACACAGATACGCAGTATTTT
TRBV5-1,TRBJ2-3,few,-,CASNLGGTDTQYF,TGCGCCAGCAACTTGGGGGGCACAGATACGCAGTATTTT
TRBV5-1,TRBJ2-1,-,-,CASSPVSYNEQFF,TGCGCCAGCAGCCCGGTCTCCTACAATGAGCAGTTCTTC
TRBV27,TRBJ2-3,many,-,CASSLSTSSRDTQYF,TGTGCCAGCAGTTTATCAACTAGTTCGAGGGATACGCAGTATTTT
TRBV12-3/TRBV12-4,TRBJ1-1,many,-,CASSLGANQAFF,TGTGCCAGCAGTTTAGGGGCAAATCAAGCTTTCTTT
TRBV11-2,TRBJ1-2,many,-,CASSFVHDGYTF,TGTGCCAGCAGCTTCGTGCACGATGGCTACACCTTC
TRBV6-5,TRBJ2-1,few,-,CASSYGAGPNNEQFF,TGTGCCAGCAGTTACGGGGCAGGCCCTAACAATGAGCAGTTCTTC
TRBV6-2/TRBV6-3,TRBJ2-1,-,TRBD2,CASSPLFAGGDEQFF,TGTGCCAGCAGTCCCCTCTTTGCGGGAGGAGATGAGCAGTTCTTC
TRBV27,TRBJ1-1,many,-,CASSPTSDTEAFF,TGTGCCAGCAGTCCGACGTCCGACACTGAAGCTTTCTTT
TRBV20-1,TRBJ1-1,-,-,CSASRMNTEAFF,TGCAGTGCTAGCCGGATGAACACTGAAGCTTTCTTT
TRBV4-3,TRBJ2-7,many,TRBD2,CASSQDLAGGPGF,TGCGCCAGCAGCCAAGACCTAGCGGGAGGGCCCGGGTTC
TRBV29-1,TRBJ2-5,-,-,CSVEGLNQETQYF,TGCAGCGTTGAGGGGTTAAACCAAGAGACCCAGTACTTC
TRBV24-1,TRBJ1-1,-,-,CATSDWAGGAFF,TGTGCCACCAGTGATTGGGCGGGCGGTGCTTTCTTT
TRBV20-1,TRBJ1-5,-,-,CSATINPGQPQHF,TGCAGTGCTACCATAAACCCAGGACAGCCCCAGCATTTT